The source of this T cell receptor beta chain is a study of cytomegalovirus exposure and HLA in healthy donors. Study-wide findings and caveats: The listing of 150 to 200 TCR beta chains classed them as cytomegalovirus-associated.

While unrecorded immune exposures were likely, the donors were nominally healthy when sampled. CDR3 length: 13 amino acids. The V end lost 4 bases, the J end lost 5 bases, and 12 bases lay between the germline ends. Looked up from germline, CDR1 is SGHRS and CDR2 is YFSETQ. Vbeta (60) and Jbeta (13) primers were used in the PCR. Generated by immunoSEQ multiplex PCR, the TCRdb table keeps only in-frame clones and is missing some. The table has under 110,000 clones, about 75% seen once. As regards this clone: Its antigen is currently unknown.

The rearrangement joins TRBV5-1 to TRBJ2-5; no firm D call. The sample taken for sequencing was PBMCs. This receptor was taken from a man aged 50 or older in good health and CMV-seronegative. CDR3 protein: CASSPGSSETQYF. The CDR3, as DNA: TGCGCCAGCAGCCCCGGGTCTTCGGAGACCCAGTACTTC.